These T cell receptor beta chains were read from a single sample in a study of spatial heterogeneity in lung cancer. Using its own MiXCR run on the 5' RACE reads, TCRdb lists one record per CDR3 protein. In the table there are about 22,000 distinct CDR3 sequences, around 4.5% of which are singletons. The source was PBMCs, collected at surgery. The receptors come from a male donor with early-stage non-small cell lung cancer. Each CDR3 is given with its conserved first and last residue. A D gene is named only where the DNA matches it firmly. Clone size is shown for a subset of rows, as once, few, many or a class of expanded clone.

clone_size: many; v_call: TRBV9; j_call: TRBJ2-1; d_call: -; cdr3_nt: TGTGCCAGCAGCTCCCGATGGGCTGTTAAGGATGAGCAGTTCTTC; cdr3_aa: CASSSRWAVKDEQFF
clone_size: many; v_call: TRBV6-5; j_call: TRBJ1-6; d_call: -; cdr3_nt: TGTGCCAGCAGTTACCTCCCCCTAGGGCGTTCACCCCTCCACTTT; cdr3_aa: CASSYLPLGRSPLHF
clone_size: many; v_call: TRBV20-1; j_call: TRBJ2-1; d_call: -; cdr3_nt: TGCAGTGCTAGGCCTCCCGGACTGAACAATGAGCAGTTCTTC; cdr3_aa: CSARPPGLNNEQFF
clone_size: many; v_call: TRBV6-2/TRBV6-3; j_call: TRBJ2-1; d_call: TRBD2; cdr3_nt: TGTGCCATCTTGGGACTAGCGGCACCCCGAGTGCAGTTCTTC; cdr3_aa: CAILGLAAPRVQFF
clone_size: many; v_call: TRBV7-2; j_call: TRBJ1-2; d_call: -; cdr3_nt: TGTGCCAGCAGTCTGTCGGGGGGTAGTGGGTATGGCTACACCTTC; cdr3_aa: CASSLSGGSGYGYTF
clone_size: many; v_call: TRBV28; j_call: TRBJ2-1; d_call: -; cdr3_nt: TGTGCCAGCAGCAACGACTATCCCGGTAATGAGCAGTTCTTC; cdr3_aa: CASSNDYPGNEQFF
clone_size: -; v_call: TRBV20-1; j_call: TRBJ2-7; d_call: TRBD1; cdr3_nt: TGCAGTGCTAGCCGGGACAGGGGCTACGAGCAGTACTTC; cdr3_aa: CSASRDRGYEQYF
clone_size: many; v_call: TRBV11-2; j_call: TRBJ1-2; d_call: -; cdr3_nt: TGTGCCAGCAGCTTAGATCCGGGCTCCTCCTATGGCTACACCTTC; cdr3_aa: CASSLDPGSSYGYTF
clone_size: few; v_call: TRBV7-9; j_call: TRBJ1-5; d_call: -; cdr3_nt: TGTGCCAGCAGCTTAGGAACAGGCTCCAATCAGCCCCAGCATTTT; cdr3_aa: CASSLGTGSNQPQHF
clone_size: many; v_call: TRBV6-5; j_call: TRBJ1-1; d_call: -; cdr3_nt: TGTGCCAGCAGTCGCGCCCAGGGGACTGAAGCTTTCTTT; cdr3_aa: CASSRAQGTEAFF
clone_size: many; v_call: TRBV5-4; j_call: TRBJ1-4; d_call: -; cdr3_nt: TGTGCCAGCAGCTTTTCTGGCCAACGGAGTGAAAAACTGTTTTTT; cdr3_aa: CASSFSGQRSEKLFF
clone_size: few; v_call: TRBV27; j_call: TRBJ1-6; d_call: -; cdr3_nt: TGTGCCAGCAGTTGGGGGGGCTCACCCCTCCACTTT; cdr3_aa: CASSWGGSPLHF
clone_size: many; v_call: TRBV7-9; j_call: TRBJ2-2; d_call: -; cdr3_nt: TGTGCCAGCAGTCTGACCGGGAACGCCGGGGAGCTGTTTTTT; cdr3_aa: CASSLTGNAGELFF
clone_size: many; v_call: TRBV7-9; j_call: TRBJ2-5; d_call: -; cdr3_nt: TGTGCCAGCGGGGCGAGAGAGACCCAGTACTTC; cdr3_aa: CASGARETQYF
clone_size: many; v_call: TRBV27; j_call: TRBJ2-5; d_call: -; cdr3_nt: TGTGCCAGCAGACTTTCCCACCAAGAGACCCAGTACTTC; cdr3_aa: CASRLSHQETQYF
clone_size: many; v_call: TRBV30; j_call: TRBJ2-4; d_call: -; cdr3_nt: TGTGCCTGTAACCTTGGGGCGGTCCTAGCCAAAAACATTCAGTACTTC; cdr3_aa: CACNLGAVLAKNIQYF
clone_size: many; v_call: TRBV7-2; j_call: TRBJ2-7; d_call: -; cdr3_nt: TGTGCCAGCAGCCCAAGGCCGGGTGACGAGCAGTACTTC; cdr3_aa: CASSPRPGDEQYF
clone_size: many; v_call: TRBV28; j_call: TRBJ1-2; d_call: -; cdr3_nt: TGTGCCAGCAGTTTACGCCCGGGGCTGGGCTACACCTTC; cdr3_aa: CASSLRPGLGYTF
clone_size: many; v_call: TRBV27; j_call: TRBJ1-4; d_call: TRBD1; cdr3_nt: TGTGCCAGCAGTTTTCGGACTGCTCCGGGACAGGGAAAAGAGCTGTTTTTT; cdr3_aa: CASSFRTAPGQGKELFF
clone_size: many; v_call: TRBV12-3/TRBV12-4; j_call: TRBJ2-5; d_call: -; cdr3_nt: TGTGCCAGCAGCCCGAACGTAGGGGAGACCCAGTACTTC; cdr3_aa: CASSPNVGETQYF
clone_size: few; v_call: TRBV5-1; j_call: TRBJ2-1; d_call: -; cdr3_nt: TGCGCCAGCAGCTTGGAAGGGGCTTCCTACAATGAGCAGTTCTTC; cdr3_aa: CASSLEGASYNEQFF
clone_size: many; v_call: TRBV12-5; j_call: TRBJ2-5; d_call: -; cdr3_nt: TGTGCTAGTGCCTCCAGGATGCCCGGAGGAGAGACCCAGTACTTC; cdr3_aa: CASASRMPGGETQYF
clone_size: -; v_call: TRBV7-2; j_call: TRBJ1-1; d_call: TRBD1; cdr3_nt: TGTGCCAGCAGCCCCACGACAGGGGGCGGGCTTGAAGCTTTCTTT; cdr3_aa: CASSPTTGGGLEAFF
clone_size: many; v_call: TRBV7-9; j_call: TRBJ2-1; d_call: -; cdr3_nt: TGTGCCAGCGCTGAGGGGACCTTTTACAATGAGCAGTTCTTC; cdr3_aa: CASAEGTFYNEQFF
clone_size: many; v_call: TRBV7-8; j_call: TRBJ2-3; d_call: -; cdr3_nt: TGTGCCAGCAGCCCGCCTGGGTCACCCGGGAGGTATTTT; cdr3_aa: CASSPPGSPGRYF
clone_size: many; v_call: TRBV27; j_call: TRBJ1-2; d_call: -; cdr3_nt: TGTGCCAGCAGTCGTGGGGCGACCCCTTCTAGGGGCTACACCTTC; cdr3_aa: CASSRGATPSRGYTF
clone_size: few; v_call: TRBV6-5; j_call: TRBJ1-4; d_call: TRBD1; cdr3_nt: TGTGCCAGCAGTTACATTCGGCCCGGACAGGGGCGTGAAAAACTGTTTTTT; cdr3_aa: CASSYIRPGQGREKLFF
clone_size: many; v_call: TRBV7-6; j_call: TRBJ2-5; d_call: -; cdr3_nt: TGTGCCAGCAGCTTATCGGCAGGGGAAGAGACCCAGTACTTC; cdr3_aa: CASSLSAGEETQYF
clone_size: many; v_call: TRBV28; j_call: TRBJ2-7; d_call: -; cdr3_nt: TGTGCCAGCAGTTTTCTGTGGGGCCAGAGCTCCTACGAGCAGTACTTC; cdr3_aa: CASSFLWGQSSYEQYF
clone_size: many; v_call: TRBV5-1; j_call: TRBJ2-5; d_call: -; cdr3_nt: TGCGCCAGCAGCTTGTACCAAGAGACCCAGTACTTC; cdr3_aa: CASSLYQETQYF
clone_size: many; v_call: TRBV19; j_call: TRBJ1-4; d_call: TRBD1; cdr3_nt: TGTGCCAGTAGGGGCGGACAGGGAACGGCTAATGAAAAACTGTTTTTT; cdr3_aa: CASRGGQGTANEKLFF
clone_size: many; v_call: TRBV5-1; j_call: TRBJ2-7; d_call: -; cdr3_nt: TGCGCCAGCAGCCGGAGTCGGGAGCGCTACGAGCAGTACTTC; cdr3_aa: CASSRSRERYEQYF
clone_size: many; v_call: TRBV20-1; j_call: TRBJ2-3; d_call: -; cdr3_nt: TGCAGTGCTCCCAGGTTAGCGGTGGTGGAAGATACGCAGTATTTT; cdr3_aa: CSAPRLAVVEDTQYF